This T cell receptor beta chain was identified in a study of shared clonotypes between healthy human individuals. V lost 4 bases to trimming and J lost 7 bases, with 9 bases between them. The CDR3 spans 12 residues. Germline lookup yields CDR1 MGHDK and CDR2 SYGVNS. Sequencing was performed with immunoSEQ multiplex PCR; in TCRdb, only in-frame clones are kept and a portion is missing. Of some 2.4 million clones detected, approximately 93% appear once; the ten largest clones hold approximately 0.35%. This chain connects TRBV25-1 to TRBJ2-3, with TRBD2 as a possible D gene (6 bases). Sequencing was performed on naive CD4+ T cells from PBMCs. The subset denotes: CD45RA+ positively selected. The TCR comes from a young man in good health. Some clones in this sample may be carry-over from other donors' samples. This chain's CDR3 is CASSVGGHTQYF. Here the CDR3 DNA reads TGTGCCAGCAGTGTGGGGGGACATACGCAGTATTTT.